This entry is about one TCR beta chain. The antigen is unknown. This record belongs to a study of cytomegalovirus exposure and HLA in healthy donors. Study-wide results and caveats: A later analysis showed that HLA-associated TCR beta chains had undergone more clonal expansion than equally common others.

The trim removed 4 bases at V and 6 bases at J, leaving 6 bases unmatched. The CDR3 extends over 15 amino acids. Germline V gene data show CDR1 as SGHVS and CDR2 as FNYEAQ. It was with 60 Vbeta and 13 Jbeta primers that the PCR ran. Profiling relied on immunoSEQ multiplex PCR, and the TCRdb table lists in-frame clones only, not all of them. The table shows more than 100,000 clones, with 80% occurring only once. The receptor's source is a female donor in good health and CMV-seropositive. V and J are TRBV7-6 and TRBJ1-2, with 12 bases aligning to TRBD1. Material for sequencing was PBMCs. CDR3 protein: CASSSLGQGADGYTF. CDR3 DNA: TGTGCCAGCAGCTCCCTGGGACAGGGGGCGGATGGCTACACCTTC.